The 7 T cell receptor beta chains given below trace back to one sample, sequenced in a study of T cell repertoires in aging, cancer and after chemotherapy. TRB rearrangements spanning V, D and J were amplified using mixed TRB-A/B primers. MiXCR, applied by TCRdb to the multiplex PCR reads, yields one record per CDR3 protein. The sample consists of about a thousand distinct CDR3 sequences, roughly 89% of them appearing once. TCR beta rearrangements were amplified from peripheral blood genomic DNA. The sequencing sample was made of blood. All receptors derive from a human donor with a solid tumor.

The rearrangement joins TRBV6-5 to TRBJ2-7, with 7 bases aligning to TRBD2. Germline values: CDR1 MNHEY, CDR2 SVGAGI. The V gene end was trimmed by 5 bases and the J gene end by 2 bases; junction bases not matched to a gene: 6. The CDR3 has 14 residues. CDR3 sequence: CASSLAAGTYEQYF. In DNA, the CDR3 is TGTGCCAGCAGTCTAGCGGCCGGGACCTACGAGCAGTACTTC.

The rearrangement links TRBV6-1 to TRBJ2-1; 10 bases are a match to TRBD1. The CDR3 runs to 16 residues. Looked up from germline, CDR1 is MNHNS and CDR2 is SASEGT. Trimming took 4 bases from V and 4 from J; bases not matched to a gene: 7. DNA for the CDR3: TGTGCCAGCAGTGCGACAGGGGGCCCCTTTTACAATGAGCAGTTCTTC. Amino acids: CASSATGGPFYNEQFF.

This clonotype has a single count. The V call is TRBV6-5, the J call TRBJ2-1; TRBD1 matches at 8 bases. This CDR3 is built from 13 residues. Germline values: CDR1 MNHEY, CDR2 SVGAGI. The J segment lost 7 bases and the V segment lost 7 bases, leaving 6 bases of the junction unmatched. The CDR3 DNA reads TGTGCCAGCACCGGGACAGGACTAAATGAGCAGTTCTTC. Its protein product is CASTGTGLNEQFF.

CDR3 sequence (DNA): TGTGCCAGCAGCTTAGGGAGGAGCTCCTACAATGAGCAGTTCTTC. It translates to CASSLGRSSYNEQFF. The chain employs TRBV5-6 and TRBJ2-1; weak D call: TRBD2 (6 bases). The length of the CDR3 is 15 residues. Trimming stripped 2 bases from V and 0 bases from J, with 9 bases between. Looked up from germline, CDR1 is SGHDT and CDR2 is YYEEEE.

The V gene is TRBV7-2, the J gene TRBJ2-7, with D perhaps TRBD2 (6 bases). Germline V CDR1 and CDR2: SGHTA, FQGNSA. The CDR3 runs to 15 residues. The V and J ends lost 1 base and 0 bases respectively, with 10 bases between them. Written as DNA, the CDR3 is TGTGCCAGCAGCTTAGGACTAGGAAGCTCCTACGAGCAGTACTTC. It encodes CASSLGLGSSYEQYF.

V and J are TRBV28 and TRBJ1-1; D remains ambiguous. This CDR3 spans 14 amino acids. The ends were cut back, 7 bases at V and 0 bases at J, with 12 bases in the middle. Per germline, CDR1 MDHEN and CDR2 SYDVKM. CDR3 region: CASKQAPMNTEAFF. The CDR3 DNA reads TGTGCCAGCAAGCAGGCGCCCATGAACACTGAAGCTTTCTTT.

The CDR3 protein is CASRRDPTDTQYF. CDR3 sequence (DNA): TGTGCCAGCAGACGAGACCCCACAGATACGCAGTATTTT. J is TRBJ2-3 and V is TRBV7-2; the D is unclear. Trimming removed 6 bases from V and 2 bases from J, with 9 bases in between. The germline V gene encodes CDR1 SGHTA and CDR2 FQGNSA. The CDR3 runs 13 residues.